What follows describes a single T cell receptor (beta chain). Its antigen is unidentified. Generation of TCR beta libraries employed quantitative 5'-RACE incorporating molecular barcodes. Each CDR3 protein is one row after TCRdb ran MiXCR on the 5' RACE reads. This sample has roughly 30,000 distinct CDR3 sequences, with about 14% found just once. The sample comes from a study of CD8 T cells in ankylosing spondylitis. Study outcomes and limitations: There was a TCR beta motif, made of several highly homologous variants, that appeared characteristic of ankylosing spondylitis blood. In synovial fluid and blood from reactive arthritis, some motif variants were previously reported.

Trimming took 7 bases from V and 2 from J, leaving 18 bases between them. CDR3 length equals 15 residues. CDR1 and CDR2 from the germline V gene are MDHEN and SYDVKM. The sequence came from a male donor with ankylosing spondylitis or in good health (not recorded which). What was sequenced was blood. This chain links TRBV28 with TRBJ2-7, with a tentative D call TRBD1 (7 bases). In nucleotides, the CDR3 is TGTGCCAGCATTCTCTGGGCAGGGGGGACCTACGAGCAGTACTTC. This codes for CASILWAGGTYEQYF.